These 14 T cell receptor beta chains share one sample of origin, sequenced in a study of blood T cell repertoires in COVID-19 (dated by TCRdb to the early 2020s). Library preparation used the immunoSEQ multiplex PCR assay. This immuneACCESS table, as held by TCRdb, lists in-frame sequences with V and J called but not all clones. Of the missing ones, under half trace to an unresolved V gene in checked studies; the others have no known cause. The sample includes roughly 290,000 clones, with roughly 85% observed a single time. Of the sample, under 2.5% falls within the top ten clones. The material sequenced was PBMCs or T cells enriched from blood (not recorded which). The receptors derive from a man younger than 40 who had recovered from COVID-19.

The rearrangement uses TRBV5-6 and TRBJ1-6, with a weak D call TRBD1 (5 bases). Germline CDR1 and CDR2: SGHDT and YYEEEE. Trimming stripped 6 bases from V and 6 bases from J, with 13 bases between. The length of the CDR3 is 14 residues. CDR3 bases: TGTGCCAGCAATCAACGGGGGAGTAATTCACCCCTCCACTTT. Translating it yields CASNQRGSNSPLHF.

The chain links TRBV3-1 (or the pseudogene TRBV3-2) to TRBJ1-1; D is undetermined. Germline V gene lookup returns CDR1 LGHDT and CDR2 YNNKEL (reference sequence). This CDR3 is 17 amino acids long. The V end lost 0 bases, the J end lost 8 bases, and 22 bases lay between the germline ends. The DNA for the CDR3 is TGTGCCAGCAGCCAAGAACCCCAAGGATGGGCCCGCGGGGAAGCTTTCTTT. It is translated as CASSQEPQGWARGEAFF.

The chain employs TRBV5-1 and TRBJ2-3, with TRBD2 identical over 7 bases. Germline CDR1 SGHRS, CDR2 YFSETQ. CDR3 length: 16 amino acids. The ends lost 0 bases at V and 1 base at J; junction bases unmatched: 5. The CDR3 sequence: CASSLGQGGGTDTQYF. The CDR3 coding sequence is TGCGCCAGCAGCTTGGGTCAGGGAGGGGGCACAGATACGCAGTATTTT.

The V call is TRBV6-5, the J call TRBJ2-7; 8 bases match TRBD1. The CDR3 has 15 residues. The germline V gene has CDR1 MNHEY and CDR2 SVGAGI. With 8 bases clipped from V and 4 bases from J, the junction kept 13 bases outside the gene matches. The CDR3, as DNA: TGTGCCAGCCTGAGGGGGGCAGGGGGCAGTTACGAGCAGTACTTC. Protein: CASLRGAGGSYEQYF.

The V and J genes are TRBV30 and TRBJ1-5; TRBD1 agrees at 8 bases. Trimming took 3 bases from V and 5 from J; bases not matched to a gene: 6. The CDR3 sequence is 14 residues long. Germline CDR1 and CDR2: GTSNPN and SVGIG (reference sequence). As DNA, the CDR3 is TGTGCCTGGAGCGGGACAGGAACCTATCAGCCCCAGCATTTT. This encodes CAWSGTGTYQPQHF.

This clone appeared a single time. The chain combines TRBV9 with TRBJ2-1, with 8 nucleotides matching TRBD1. Germline CDR1 is SGDLS and CDR2 is YYNGEE. V shed 2 bases and J 2 bases; nucleotides not matched to a gene: 6. The CDR3 contains 16 residues. The CDR3 DNA is TGTGCCAGCAGCGTCGGACAGGGTGAGACCTACAATGAGCAGTTCTTC. Amino acid sequence: CASSVGQGETYNEQFF.

The V call is TRBV30, the J call TRBJ1-6; D may be TRBD1 (5 bases). The germline V gene encodes CDR1 GTSNPN and CDR2 SVGIG (reference sequence). The length of the CDR3 is 15 residues. Deletions cut 5 bases from V and 0 bases from J, with 11 bases between. The chain's CDR3 is CAWQGLNSYNSPLHF. DNA of the CDR3: TGTGCCTGGCAGGGTTTGAACTCCTATAATTCACCCCTCCACTTT.

V gene TRBV9 combines with J gene TRBJ2-7; a weak D match, TRBD1 (5 bases). This CDR3 is 14 amino acids long. Germline V lookup: CDR1 SGDLS, CDR2 YYNGEE. V was clipped by 0 bases and J by 5 bases, with 12 bases between them. For the CDR3, the DNA is TGTGCCAGCAGCGTAGCTCCTCTCAGGGACGAGCAGTACTTC. Protein product: CASSVAPLRDEQYF.

The gene calls are TRBV19 and TRBJ2-1; 10 nucleotides line up with TRBD2. Per germline, CDR1 LNHDA and CDR2 SQIVND (reference sequence). The CDR3 contains 14 residues. With 7 bases clipped from V and 4 bases from J, the junction kept 4 bases outside the gene matches. In nucleotides, the CDR3 is TGTGCCAGTATGGGACTAGCGCCGTACAATGAGCAGTTCTTC. Protein: CASMGLAPYNEQFF.

The gene calls are TRBV5-1 and TRBJ2-2, with 7 bases fitting TRBD1. CDR3 length: 16 amino acids. CDR1 is SGHRS and CDR2 is YFSETQ in the germline V gene. The trim removed 4 bases at V and 4 bases at J, leaving 10 bases unmatched. The CDR3 nucleotides read TGCGCCAGCAGCGCGCGGACAGGTCTAGGCACCGGGGAGCTGTTTTTT. It is translated as CASSARTGLGTGELFF. The complete variable domain, with remaining parts taken from reference TRBV5-1 and TRBJ2-2, reads KAGVTQTPRYLIKTRGQQVTLSCSPISGHRSVSWYQQTPGQGLQFLFEYFSETQRNKGNFPGRFSGRQFSNSRSEMNVSTLELGDSALYLCASSARTGLGTGELFFGEGSRLTVL.

The chain is built from TRBV29-1 and TRBJ1-4; D possibly corresponds to TRBD1 (5 bases). The germline CDR1 and CDR2 sequences are SQVTM and ANQGSEA. V was trimmed by 4 bases and J by 7 bases, leaving 10 bases between them. The CDR3 is made up of 12 amino acids. CDR3 bases: TGCAGCGTTGGACAGTCTGGTGAAAAACTGTTTTTT. Amino acids: CSVGQSGEKLFF.

The chain combines TRBV9 with TRBJ2-1; 9 positions agree with TRBD1. Germline lookup yields CDR1 SGDLS and CDR2 YYNGEE. V lost 2 bases, J lost 4 bases, and 4 bases stayed unmatched. CDR3 size: 15 residues. CDR3 DNA sequence: TGTGCCAGCAGCGTCACCGGGACAGGGTACAATGAGCAGTTCTTC. Translating it yields CASSVTGTGYNEQFF.

V and J are TRBV10-1 and TRBJ1-2, with TRBD1 identical over 8 bases. Trimming removed 6 bases from V and 3 bases from J; junction bases left unmatched: 6. Looked up from germline, CDR1 is WNHNN and CDR2 is SYGVQD (reference sequence). The CDR3 loop spans 14 amino acids. CDR3 amino acids: CASRDRVRYYGYTF. The CDR3 bases are TGCGCCAGCAGGGACAGGGTCCGCTACTATGGCTACACCTTC.

The chain joins TRBV3-1 (or the pseudogene TRBV3-2) to TRBJ2-3, with 12 nucleotides matching TRBD2. Germline lookup yields CDR1 LGHDT and CDR2 YNNKEL (reference sequence). V lost 1 base to trimming and J lost 3 bases; unmatched junction nucleotides: 2. CDR3 length: 16 amino acids. This CDR3 is CASSQASGGATDTQYF. For the CDR3, the DNA is TGTGCCAGCAGCCAAGCTAGCGGGGGGGCGACAGATACGCAGTATTTT.